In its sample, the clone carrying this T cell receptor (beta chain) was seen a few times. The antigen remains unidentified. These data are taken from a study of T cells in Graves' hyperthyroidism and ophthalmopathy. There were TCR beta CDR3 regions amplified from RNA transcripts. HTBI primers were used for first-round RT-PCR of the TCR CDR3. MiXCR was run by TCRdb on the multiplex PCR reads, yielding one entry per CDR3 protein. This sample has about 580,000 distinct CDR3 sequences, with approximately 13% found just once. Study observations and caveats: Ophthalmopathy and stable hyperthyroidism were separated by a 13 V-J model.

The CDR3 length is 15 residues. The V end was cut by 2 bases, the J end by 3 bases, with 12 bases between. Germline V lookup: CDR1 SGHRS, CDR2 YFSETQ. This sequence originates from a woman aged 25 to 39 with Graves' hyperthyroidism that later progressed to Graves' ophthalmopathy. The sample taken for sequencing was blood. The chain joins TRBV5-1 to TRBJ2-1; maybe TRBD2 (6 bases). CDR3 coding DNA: TGCGCCAGCAGCTTTAGCGGAGTGGACTACAATGAGCAGTTCTTC. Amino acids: CASSFSGVDYNEQFF.